This TCR beta chain was found in a study of blood T cell repertoires in COVID-19. Background on the study: Samples of COVID-19 (acute and convalescent) were obtained from the United States, Italy and Spain.

TCRdb's copy holds only in-frame clones and misses some; the assay was immunoSEQ multiplex PCR. The sample records roughly 700,000 clones, around 89% being singletons. CDR3 length: 14 residues. In germline, CDR1 is SGHRS, CDR2 YFSETQ. With V trimmed by 0 bases and J by 5 bases, 4 bases remained unmatched. This clone was counted a single time. Sequencing was done on a sample of peripheral blood. The V and J genes are TRBV5-1 and TRBJ2-7, with TRBD1 matching 8 bases. This receptor was taken from a woman aged 18-29 years with acute or convalescent COVID-19. The CDR3 region is CASSLGTGRNEQYF. Written as DNA, the CDR3 is TGCGCCAGCAGCTTGGGGACAGGGAGGAACGAGCAGTACTTC.